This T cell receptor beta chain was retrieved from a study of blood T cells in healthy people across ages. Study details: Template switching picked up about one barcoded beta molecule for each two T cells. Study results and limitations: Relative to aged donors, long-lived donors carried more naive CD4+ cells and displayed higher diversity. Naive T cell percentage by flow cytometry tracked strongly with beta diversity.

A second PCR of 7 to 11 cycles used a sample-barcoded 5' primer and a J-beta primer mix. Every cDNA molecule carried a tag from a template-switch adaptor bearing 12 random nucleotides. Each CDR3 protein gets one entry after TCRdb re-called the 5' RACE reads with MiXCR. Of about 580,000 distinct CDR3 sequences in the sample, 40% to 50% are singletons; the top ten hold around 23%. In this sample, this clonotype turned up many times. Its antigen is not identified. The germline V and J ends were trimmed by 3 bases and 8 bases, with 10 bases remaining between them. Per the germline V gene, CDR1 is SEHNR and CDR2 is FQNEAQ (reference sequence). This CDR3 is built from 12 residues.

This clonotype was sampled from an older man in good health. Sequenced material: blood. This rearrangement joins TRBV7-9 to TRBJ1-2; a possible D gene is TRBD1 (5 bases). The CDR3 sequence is CASSFETEGYTF. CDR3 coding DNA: TGTGCCAGCAGCTTTGAGACAGAGGGCTACACCTTC.